These 28 T cell receptor beta chains came from one sample sequenced in a study of shared clonotypes between healthy human individuals. Using immunoSEQ multiplex PCR, the repertoire was profiled, and TCRdb retains in-frame clones only, with some absent. Of 110,000 or so clones listed, around 65% are singletons. The specimen sequenced was memory CD8+ T cells sorted from blood. Specified subset: CD45RO+ cells pooled with CCR7-negative TemRA cells. The receptors stem from a woman aged 25 to 39 in good health.

This clone was found many times. This chain joins TRBV15 and TRBJ1-5; D ambiguous. The CDR3 runs 15 residues. Germline values: CDR1 LNHNV, CDR2 YYDKDF (reference sequence). V was shortened by 1 base and J by 0 bases, with 7 bases between the two germline ends. Here the CDR3 reads CATSRARLSNQPQHF. Written as DNA, the CDR3 is TGTGCCACCAGCAGAGCAAGGCTTAGCAATCAGCCCCAGCATTTT.

The sample holds one count of this clone. The chain uses TRBV11-2 and TRBJ2-1, with 7 bases identical to TRBD2. V was clipped by 2 bases and J by 4 bases; unmatched bases: 11. In germline, CDR1 is SGHAT, CDR2 FQNNGV. This CDR3 has 17 amino acids. CDR3 DNA sequence: TGTGCCAGCAGCTTATCCCCGTTTCGGGAGGAGTACAATGAGCAGTTCTTC. As protein: CASSLSPFREEYNEQFF.

The chain has TRBV6-5 and TRBJ2-6; no definite D call. The germline gives CDR1 MNHEY, CDR2 SVGAGI. This CDR3 spans 16 amino acids. Trimming removed 0 bases at V and 0 bases at J, with 6 bases between. CDR3 region: CASSYSAPSGANVLTF. CDR3 nucleotides: TGTGCCAGCAGTTACTCAGCCCCCTCTGGGGCCAACGTCCTGACTTTC.

The rearrangement links TRBV6-1 to TRBJ2-7; 15 nucleotides line up with TRBD2. V lost 3 bases, J lost 6 bases, and 6 bases stayed unmatched. The CDR3 covers 16 residues. CDR1 is MNHNS and CDR2 is SASEGT in the germline V gene. CDR3 sequence (DNA): TGTGCCAGCAGTGAGGGACTAGCGGGAGGCGTTCGCGAGCAGTACTTC. It translates to CASSEGLAGGVREQYF.

This chain uses TRBV15 with TRBJ2-7; D is possibly TRBD2 (6 bases). Germline V gene data show CDR1 as LNHNV and CDR2 as YYDKDF (reference sequence). The CDR3 is 14 amino acids. V was clipped by 0 bases and J by 4 bases, with 10 bases between them. CDR3 DNA sequence: TGTGCCACCAGCAGAGACGGGAGACAGTACGAGCAGTACTTC. Its translation: CATSRDGRQYEQYF.

CDR3 nucleotides: TGTGCCAGCGGACTAGCGGGAGTCCATGAGCAGTTCTTC. Translation gives CASGLAGVHEQFF. The chain is built from TRBV25-1 and TRBJ2-1; 13 bases map to TRBD2. Germline V gene sequence: CDR1 MGHDK, CDR2 SYGVNS. This CDR3 has 13 amino acids. V trimming: 8 bases; J trimming: 8 bases; junction bases outside the gene matches: 3.

This clone occurred once. The rearrangement links TRBV5-3 to TRBJ1-2; 8 bases agree with TRBD1. TRBV5-3 belongs to the ORF category, with a function that is uncertain. The CDR3 length is 17 residues. V lost 1 base to trimming and J lost 2 bases; unmatched junction nucleotides: 10. CDR3 bases: TGTGCCAGAAGCTTGTCTCTCGGTCGGACAGGGAACTATGGCTACACCTTC. This translates into CARSLSLGRTGNYGYTF.

The chain joins TRBV10-1 to TRBJ2-1; D is possibly TRBD1 or TRBD2 (5 bases each). The CDR3 is made up of 15 amino acids. Trimming removed 6 bases from V and 7 bases from J, with 19 bases in between. Germline CDR1 and CDR2: WNHNN and SYGVQD (reference sequence). This chain's CDR3 is CASSLRFGGTNEQFF. CDR3 DNA: TGCGCCAGCAGCCTAAGGTTTGGGGGTACTAATGAGCAGTTCTTC.

The genes are TRBV6-5 and TRBJ1-4; D is unresolved. Trimming took 6 bases from V and 7 from J, leaving 18 bases between them. Looked up from germline, CDR1 is MNHEY and CDR2 is SVGAGI. The CDR3 extends over 15 amino acids. This CDR3 is CASRPQTGEVEKLFF. The CDR3 DNA reads as TGTGCCAGCAGACCCCAGACGGGAGAGGTTGAAAAACTGTTTTTT.

There are many counts of this clone. The chain uses TRBV4-2 and TRBJ1-1, with TRBD1 matching over 12 bases. The CDR3 runs to 16 residues. Germline V gene lookup returns CDR1 LGHNA and CDR2 YNFKEQ. V lost 0 bases, J lost 7 bases, and 6 bases stayed unmatched. The CDR3 DNA reads as TGTGCCAGCAGCCAAGACGGTGGGACAGGGGGCAATGAAGCTTTCTTT. It translates to CASSQDGGTGGNEAFF.

The CDR3 coding sequence is TGTGCCAGCAGCTTAGGAGAGGGCACCACAGATACGCAGTATTTT. Protein sequence: CASSLGEGTTDTQYF. The chain joins TRBV7-9 to TRBJ2-3, with a possible D match to TRBD2 (5 bases). Trimming removed 1 base from V and 2 bases from J, with 10 bases in between. This CDR3 comprises 15 residues. Germline CDR1 SEHNR, CDR2 FQNEAQ (reference sequence).

The rearrangement uses TRBV6-4 and TRBJ2-1, with TRBD2 matching 14 bases. The germline V gene encodes CDR1 MRHNA and CDR2 SNTAGT. This CDR3 has 15 residues. With 6 bases clipped from V and 6 bases from J, the junction kept 4 bases outside the gene matches. In nucleotides, the CDR3 is TGTGCCAGCAGGGGGACTAGCGGGAGTAGCAATGAGCAGTTCTTC. It yields the protein CASRGTSGSSNEQFF.

The genes are TRBV10-3 and TRBJ1-1, with 10 nucleotides matching TRBD1. With 7 bases clipped from V and 6 bases from J, the junction kept 8 bases outside the gene matches. The CDR3 is made up of 14 amino acids. Germline CDR1 is ENHRY and CDR2 is SYGVKD. In DNA form, the CDR3 reads TGTGCCATCACTGGGACAGGGGAAATGGCTGAAGCTTTCTTT. Translated, it gives CAITGTGEMAEAFF.

This clone has more than one count but fewer than ten. The genes are TRBV6-5 and TRBJ2-7; TRBD2 agrees at 13 bases. Per germline, CDR1 MNHEY and CDR2 SVGAGI. V trimming: 5 bases; J trimming: 4 bases; junction bases outside the gene matches: 2. This CDR3 is 14 amino acids long. The CDR3 is CASSAGLAGYEQYF. CDR3 DNA sequence: TGTGCCAGCAGTGCGGGACTAGCGGGATACGAGCAGTACTTC.

V is TRBV6-4 and J is TRBJ2-1; TRBD2 matches at 12 bases. The V segment lost 5 bases and the J segment 7 bases; nucleotides outside the gene matches: 3. The length of the CDR3 is 14 residues. Germline V CDR1 and CDR2: MRHNA, SNTAGT. Written as DNA, the CDR3 is TGTGCCAGCAGTCCCGGGACTAGCGGGAATGAGCAGTTCTTC. Protein: CASSPGTSGNEQFF.

The chain combines TRBV28 with TRBJ2-7, with a possible D match to TRBD2 (6 bases). Per the germline V gene, CDR1 is MDHEN and CDR2 is SYDVKM. Trimming removed 5 bases at V and 2 bases at J, with 19 bases between. This CDR3 spans 16 amino acids. DNA of the CDR3: TGTGCCAGCAGTGCCTTAGTACTAGCAGGCCCCTACGAGCAGTACTTC. It yields the protein CASSALVLAGPYEQYF.

The V and J genes are TRBV4-1 and TRBJ2-5; 9 bases fit TRBD2. Germline trimming cut 1 base from V and 6 bases from J; bases unmatched to any gene: 9. Per the germline V gene, CDR1 is MGHRA and CDR2 is YSYEKL. The CDR3 is 16 amino acids. The CDR3 here is CASSQGAAGGPQTQYF. In DNA form, the CDR3 reads TGCGCCAGCAGCCAAGGAGCGGCGGGAGGGCCCCAGACCCAGTACTTC.

The gene calls are TRBV25-1 and TRBJ2-1; 8 positions agree with TRBD1. After removal of 2 bases from V and 0 bases from J, the junction contained 3 bases not matched to a gene. Germline loops: CDR1 MGHDK, CDR2 SYGVNS. The CDR3 has 16 residues. The chain's CDR3 is CASSEDGTGSYNEQFF. CDR3 nucleotides: TGTGCCAGCAGTGAAGATGGGACAGGCTCCTACAATGAGCAGTTCTTC.

This clone was seen a handful of times. This chain links TRBV10-3 with TRBJ2-7; D uncertain. With 2 bases removed from V and 3 bases from J, the gap between germline ends came to 11 bases. Per the germline V gene, CDR1 is ENHRY and CDR2 is SYGVKD. CDR3 length: 14 residues. Here the CDR3 reads CAISEEIHFYEQYF. In nucleotides, the CDR3 is TGTGCCATCAGTGAGGAAATCCACTTCTACGAGCAGTACTTC.

This clone has ten or more counts. V is TRBV6-6 and J is TRBJ2-7; TRBD2 matches at 9 bases. Germline V gives CDR1 MNHNY, CDR2 SVGAGI (reference sequence). The CDR3 spans 16 residues. The trim removed 5 bases at V and 4 bases at J, leaving 12 bases unmatched. In DNA, the CDR3 is TGTGCCAGCAGTCCAACCGGACTAGCGAACAATTACGAGCAGTACTTC. It specifies CASSPTGLANNYEQYF.

The DNA of the CDR3 is TGTGCCAGCAGCCCAGGGGACCTGAGCTCCTACAATGAGTCGCAGTTCTTC. Translation: CASSPGDLSSYNESQFF. This sequence joins TRBV7-9 and TRBJ2-1, with D possibly TRBD1 on 6 matching bases. The germline V gene has CDR1 SEHNR and CDR2 FQNEAQ (reference sequence). V dropped 5 bases and J dropped 12 bases, with 29 bases sitting between them. CDR3 size: 17 residues.

The chain's CDR3 is CASSLRPLDTQYF. The CDR3 DNA reads as TGCGCCAGCAGCTTGCGACCTTTAGATACGCAGTATTTT. V is TRBV5-1 and J is TRBJ2-3; D call uncertain. This CDR3 spans 13 amino acids. Trimming stripped 1 base from V and 5 bases from J, with 8 bases between. CDR1 and CDR2 (germline): SGHRS, YFSETQ.

The chain carries TRBV4-1 and TRBJ1-5; D not resolved. In germline, CDR1 is MGHRA, CDR2 YSYEKL. CDR3 length: 16 amino acids. V was pared by 0 bases and J by 3 bases, with 12 bases between. This CDR3 is CASSQDILGNNQPQHF. CDR3 DNA sequence: TGCGCCAGCAGCCAAGATATTTTGGGAAACAATCAGCCCCAGCATTTT.

A few counts support this clone. V gene TRBV4-2 combines with J gene TRBJ1-1, with D hard to call. The length of the CDR3 is 16 residues. V lost 0 bases and J lost 2, with 13 bases in between. The germline CDR1 and CDR2 sequences are LGHNA and YNFKEQ. The CDR3 DNA follows: TGTGCCAGCAGCCAAGATACAGTCCTCCCAAACACTGAAGCTTTCTTT. Protein: CASSQDTVLPNTEAFF.

The chain recombines TRBV10-2 with TRBJ1-1; no clear D gene. This CDR3 is 15 amino acids long. CDR1 WSHSY and CDR2 SAAADI come from the germline V gene. Trimming removed 1 base from V and 0 bases from J, with 9 bases in between. The CDR3 spells CASSEYPEMNTEAFF. The CDR3, as DNA: TGCGCCAGCAGTGAGTATCCAGAAATGAACACTGAAGCTTTCTTT.

A few counts support this clone. An end of the junction does not agree with germline; a read error may underlie this. The chain links TRBV12-5 to TRBJ1-3, with 7 bases that match TRBD1. Germline assignment: CDR1 LGHNT and CDR2 FRNRAP. The CDR3 sequence is 12 residues long. Here the CDR3 reads CASGFSPGQLDF. The CDR3 nucleotides read TGTGCTAGTGGTTTTTCACCGGGACAGTTAGATTTT.

This clone was counted only a few times. The rearrangement joins TRBV15 to TRBJ2-5; TRBD2 matches at 14 bases. Losses at the gene ends were 5 bases for V and 4 bases for J; bases not matched to a gene: 6. CDR1 LNHNV and CDR2 YYDKDF come from the germline V gene (reference sequence). This CDR3 contains 16 residues. The CDR3 nucleotides read TGTGCCACCAGCGTCCGACTAGCGGGAGGGCCAGAGACCCAGTACTTC. This gives the protein CATSVRLAGGPETQYF.

The chain recombines TRBV25-1 with TRBJ2-7; D may be TRBD2 (5 bases). V was pared by 3 bases and J by 7 bases, with 7 bases between. Germline lookup yields CDR1 MGHDK and CDR2 SYGVNS. The length of the CDR3 is 11 residues. CDR3 loop: CASSDPGEQYF. The CDR3 DNA is TGTGCCAGCAGTGACCCGGGGGAGCAGTACTTC.